The entry below gives a single T cell receptor beta chain sequence along with its context. The data originate from a study of blood T cell repertoires in COVID-19. TCRdb keeps only in-frame clones here, not all; method: immunoSEQ multiplex PCR. Found here are roughly 250,000 clones, just under 90% of them singletons; the top ten hold roughly 0.95%. V lost 3 bases, J lost 5 bases, and 22 bases lay in between. The CDR3 runs 17 residues. Germline-derived CDR1 and CDR2 are LNHNV and YYDKDF (reference sequence). Sample: PBMCs or T cells enriched from blood (not recorded which). This chain links TRBV15 with TRBJ2-5, with D maybe TRBD2 (5 bases). This clonotype was sampled from a man aged 50 to 60 who had been exposed to COVID-19. DNA for the CDR3: TGTGCCACCAGCAGGCTAATGGCAGGCAGCGGCGGGGAGACCCAGTACTTC. Protein: CATSRLMAGSGGETQYF.